This T cell receptor beta chain was obtained from a study of CD8+ T cells in alopecia areata. This clone was seen only a few times. Isolated RNA was reverse transcribed into cDNA used as the sequencing template. Generated by immunoSEQ multiplex PCR, the TCRdb table keeps only in-frame clones and is missing some. Of 90,000 to 130,000 clones listed, roughly three fifths are singletons. This CDR3 is 14 amino acids long. Germline CDR1 reads MGHRA; CDR2 reads YSYEKL. With 2 bases clipped from V and 4 bases from J, the junction kept 3 bases outside the gene matches. Specified treatment: oral pan-JAK inhibitor, 5-10 mg twice daily.

The sample consisted of CD8+ T cells sorted from blood, taken at week 24, from a patient treated with tofacitinib. The chain links TRBV4-1 to TRBJ2-3; 7 bases line up with TRBD2. The sequence came from a human donor with alopecia areata. CDR3 loop: CASSQLSGADTQYF. Written as DNA, the CDR3 is TGCGCCAGCAGCCAACTCAGCGGGGCAGATACGCAGTATTTT.